This is a list of T cell receptor beta chains from one sample in a study of CD8 T cells in ankylosing spondylitis. TCRdb recomputed calls from the 5' RACE reads with MiXCR, one row per CDR3 protein. This sample carries roughly 240,000 distinct CDR3 sequences, 8.2% of them seen once, and the ten largest clones take roughly 4.9%. Sequencing was carried out using blood, either unsorted or a sorted T cell fraction (not recorded which). The receptors were sampled from a female donor with ankylosing spondylitis or in good health (not recorded which). Each CDR3 is given with its conserved first and last residue. The D gene is left open where the match is weak. Not all rows give a size; the values are once, few, many and, for expanded clones, a class.

TRBJ2-5,TRBD2,TRBV20-1,many,CSALPEGLALETQYF,TGCAGTGCCCTACCTGAGGGACTAGCTTTAGAGACCCAGTACTTC
TRBJ1-1,-,TRBV29-1,many,CSVALILNTEAFF,TGCAGCGTCGCTCTTATACTGAACACTGAAGCTTTCTTT
TRBJ2-1,-,TRBV6-2/TRBV6-3,many,CASSHRPLGLNEQFF,TGTGCCAGCAGCCATAGACCCCTCGGTTTGAATGAGCAGTTCTTC
TRBJ1-3,-,TRBV4-3,many,CASSQAPAGSGNTIYF,TGCGCCAGCAGCCAAGCCCCGGCGGGCTCTGGAAACACCATATATTTT
TRBJ1-2,TRBD1,TRBV19,-,CVSSMTGYYGYTF,TGTGTCAGTAGTATGACAGGGTACTATGGCTACACCTTC
TRBJ2-7,TRBD1,TRBV4-3,many,CASSQGTAGQGSYEQYF,TGCGCCAGCAGCCAAGGTACCGCGGGACAGGGATCCTACGAGCAGTACTTC
TRBJ2-1,-,TRBV7-2,few,CASSSSGAANEQFF,TGTGCCAGCAGCTCAAGCGGAGCCGCCAATGAGCAGTTCTTC
TRBJ2-7,-,TRBV27,many,CASSLSGGPSYEQYF,TGTGCCAGCAGTTTATCCGGGGGGCCTTCCTACGAGCAGTACTTC
TRBJ2-1,-,TRBV30,many,CACRGNYMDEQFF,TGTGCCTGCCGAGGAAACTATATGGATGAGCAGTTCTTC
TRBJ1-1,-,TRBV29-1,many,CSVVGQSSSTEAFF,TGCAGCGTTGTCGGTCAGTCCTCGAGCACTGAAGCTTTCTTT
TRBJ2-1,TRBD2,TRBV3-1,many,CASSLAGGPSWEQFF,TGTGCCAGCTCCTTAGCGGGAGGCCCCAGTTGGGAGCAGTTCTTC
TRBJ1-5,-,TRBV9,many,CASSPSGYSNQPQHF,TGTGCCAGCAGTCCCTCAGGGTATAGCAATCAGCCCCAGCATTTT
TRBJ2-5,TRBD2,TRBV24-1,-,CATSSGGVSETQYF,TGTGCCACCTCTAGCGGGGGGGTCAGTGAGACCCAGTACTTC
TRBJ2-7,TRBD2,TRBV5-1,many,CASSLTSGIPYEQYF,TGCGCCAGCAGCTTGACTAGCGGAATCCCCTACGAGCAGTACTTC
TRBJ1-1,-,TRBV3-1,many,CASSQDMGNTEAFF,TGTGCCAGCAGCCAGGATATGGGCAACACTGAAGCTTTCTTT
TRBJ2-5,-,TRBV28,many,CASRRQAITETQYF,TGTGCCAGCAGACGACAGGCCATTACAGAGACCCAGTACTTC
TRBJ1-2,TRBD1,TRBV29-1,many,CSVGTGTAYGYTF,TGCAGCGTTGGAACCGGGACAGCCTATGGCTACACCTTC
TRBJ2-7,TRBD1,TRBV5-1,many,CASRYSVQGTYEQYF,TGCGCCAGCAGGTATAGCGTACAGGGGACCTACGAGCAGTACTTC
TRBJ2-3,-,TRBV20-1,many,CSARTRIVSTDTQYF,TGCAGTGCTAGGACCCGTATCGTCTCCACAGATACGCAGTATTTT
TRBJ1-3,-,TRBV7-2,many,CASSAQGTPGNTIYF,TGTGCCAGCAGCGCCCAGGGGACGCCTGGAAACACCATATATTTT
TRBJ2-7,TRBD1,TRBV4-3,many,CASSQARGFSYEQYF,TGCGCCAGCAGCCAAGCCAGGGGGTTCTCCTACGAGCAGTACTTC
TRBJ1-1,-,TRBV10-3,many,CASRDKDNTEAFF,TGTGCCTCCCGGGACAAGGATAACACTGAAGCTTTCTTT
TRBJ2-1,TRBD2,TRBV20-1,many,CSATPSSGRAYNEQFF,TGCAGTGCTACCCCGTCCAGCGGGAGAGCTTACAATGAGCAGTTCTTC
TRBJ2-2,-,TRBV18,many,CASSSGDTGELFF,TGTGCCAGCTCTTCAGGGGATACCGGGGAGCTGTTTTTT
TRBJ2-7,TRBD2,TRBV10-2,few,CASSVLADHGGEQYF,TGCGCCAGCAGTGTACTAGCGGACCACGGGGGGGAGCAGTACTTC
TRBJ2-7,-,TRBV25-1,-,CASSDFGAWEQYF,TGTGCCAGCAGTGATTTCGGGGCTTGGGAGCAGTACTTC
TRBJ1-1,-,TRBV20-1,many,CSARGQENTEAFF,TGCAGTGCTAGGGGCCAGGAGAACACTGAAGCTTTCTTT
TRBJ1-2,-,TRBV7-8,many,CASSLDGQIVNYGYTF,TGTGCCAGCAGCTTAGATGGACAGATCGTCAACTATGGCTACACCTTC
TRBJ2-3,-,TRBV7-9,-,CASSRQGYTDTQYF,TGTGCCAGCAGCAGGCAGGGATACACAGATACGCAGTATTTT
TRBJ2-1,TRBD1,TRBV7-9,many,CASSDGQGAGNEQFF,TGTGCCAGCAGCGACGGACAGGGGGCAGGGAATGAGCAGTTCTTC
TRBJ1-1,-,TRBV28,many,CASSPVPQGEGTEAFF,TGTGCCAGCAGTCCTGTCCCGCAGGGTGAAGGCACTGAAGCTTTCTTT
TRBJ1-3,-,TRBV6-2/TRBV6-3,many,CASGYSGNTIYF,TGTGCCAGCGGTTACTCTGGAAACACCATATATTTT
TRBJ2-5,TRBD2,TRBV6-5,many,CASSYLAGEGETQYF,TGTGCCAGCAGTTATTTAGCGGGAGAGGGAGAGACCCAGTACTTC
TRBJ2-5,TRBD2,TRBV7-2,-,CASSSGLAGVSKTQYF,TGTGCCAGCAGCTCTGGACTAGCGGGAGTTTCAAAGACCCAGTACTTC
TRBJ2-3,TRBD2,TRBV7-3,many,CASGLAGGLDTQYF,TGTGCCAGCGGACTAGCGGGAGGCCTTGATACGCAGTATTTT
TRBJ2-2,-,TRBV30,many,CAWSVPPPGANTGELFF,TGTGCCTGGAGTGTACCCCCTCCGGGAGCGAACACCGGGGAGCTGTTTTTT
TRBJ2-6,-,TRBV4-2,many,CASSQDGTSGANVLTF,TGTGCCAGCAGCCAAGATGGAACCTCTGGGGCCAACGTCCTGACTTTC
TRBJ2-1,TRBD2,TRBV10-3,many,CAISGLAELNEQFF,TGTGCCATCTCTGGACTAGCGGAGCTCAATGAGCAGTTCTTC
TRBJ2-1,-,TRBV15,-,CLLLGNNEQFF,TGTTTACTCTTGGGGAACAATGAGCAGTTCTTC
TRBJ2-5,TRBD2,TRBV28,-,CASCGTSGRGETQYF,TGTGCCAGCTGCGGGACTAGCGGGAGAGGGGAGACCCAGTACTTC
TRBJ2-7,TRBD2,TRBV4-3,many,CASSQDQGTSGTYEQYF,TGCGCCAGCAGCCAAGATCAGGGGACTAGCGGAACCTACGAGCAGTACTTC
TRBJ2-5,TRBD2,TRBV18,-,CASSPSSGTSGPYQETQYF,TGTGCCAGCTCACCCTCCTCGGGGACTAGCGGGCCTTACCAAGAGACCCAGTACTTC
TRBJ1-2,-,TRBV20-1,many,CSARGGEGNYGYTF,TGCAGTGCTAGGGGGGGGGAGGGTAACTATGGCTACACCTTC
TRBJ2-4,-,TRBV4-3,many,CASSKAEAGDIQYF,TGCGCCAGCAGCAAGGCCGAGGCAGGCGACATTCAGTACTTC
TRBJ2-1,TRBD2,TRBV4-3,few,CASSQVLTSGRPHNEQFF,TGCGCCAGCAGCCAAGTCCTAACTAGCGGGAGGCCCCACAATGAGCAGTTCTTC